This T cell receptor (beta chain) came from a study of radiation and T cells in renal cell carcinoma. Notes on the study in general: No pretreatment tumor biopsies were available for baseline clonotypes. In blood, top tumor clones expanded by 2 weeks, shrinking by 4.

Remarks on this clone: Its antigen is currently unknown.

Stated time point: baseline pretreatment blood. Described treatment: 15 Gy SBRT to primary tumor, nephrectomy 4 weeks later. This renal cell carcinoma was of the clear cell type. Method: immunoSEQ multiplex PCR; TCRdb's copy keeps in-frame clones and lacks some. The table includes 130,000 to 150,000 clones, roughly 90% detected once. The sequences come from blood, collected from a patient whose treatment included radiotherapy and nephrectomy. This receptor was taken from a woman aged 45-60 years with renal cell carcinoma.

The chain's CDR3 is CASSPSAGFYGYTF. CDR3 DNA sequence: TGTGCCAGCTCACCAAGTGCCGGCTTCTATGGCTACACCTTC. V gene TRBV18 combines with J gene TRBJ1-2, with D unresolved. The V and J ends lost 2 bases and 4 bases respectively, with 11 bases between them. This CDR3 region has 14 residues. Germline values: CDR1 KGHSH, CDR2 LQKENI.